This T cell receptor (beta chain) was observed in a study of cytomegalovirus exposure and HLA in healthy donors. Study in general: An early data release held 75 million to 100 million unique TCRs from HLA-typed donors. Broader study findings: Cytomegalovirus-associated TCR beta chains were listed, numbering approximately 150. Cytomegalovirus status was reportedly diagnosed by the classifier with high sensitivity and specificity.

A note on this clone: The antigen is unknown.

The PCR had 60 Vbeta and 13 Jbeta primers. Assay used: immunoSEQ multiplex PCR; TCRdb lists only in-frame clones, some missing. The data hold some 170,000 clones, with approximately 78% observed a single time. This CDR3 contains 14 residues. Trimming shortened V by 2 bases and J by 1 base, and 8 bases separated the two germline ends. Per germline, CDR1 SGHRS and CDR2 YFSETQ. The sequenced sample was PBMCs. The sequence was collected from a human donor in good health. This sequence joins TRBV5-1 and TRBJ2-3, with a possible D match to TRBD2 (5 bases). CDR3 DNA: TGCGCCAGCAGCTTTGGGGAGCGCACAGATACGCAGTATTTT. It codes for CASSFGERTDTQYF.